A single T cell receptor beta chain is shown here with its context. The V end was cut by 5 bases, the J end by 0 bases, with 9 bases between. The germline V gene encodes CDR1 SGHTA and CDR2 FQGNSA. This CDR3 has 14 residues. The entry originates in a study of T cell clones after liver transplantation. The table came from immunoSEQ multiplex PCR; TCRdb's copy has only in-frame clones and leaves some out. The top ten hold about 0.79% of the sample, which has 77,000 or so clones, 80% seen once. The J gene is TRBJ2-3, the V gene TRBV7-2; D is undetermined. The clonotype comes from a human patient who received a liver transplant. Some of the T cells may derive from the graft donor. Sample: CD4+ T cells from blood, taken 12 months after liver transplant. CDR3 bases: TGTGCCAGCAGCAGGGTAATGAGCACAGATACGCAGTATTTT. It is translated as CASSRVMSTDTQYF.